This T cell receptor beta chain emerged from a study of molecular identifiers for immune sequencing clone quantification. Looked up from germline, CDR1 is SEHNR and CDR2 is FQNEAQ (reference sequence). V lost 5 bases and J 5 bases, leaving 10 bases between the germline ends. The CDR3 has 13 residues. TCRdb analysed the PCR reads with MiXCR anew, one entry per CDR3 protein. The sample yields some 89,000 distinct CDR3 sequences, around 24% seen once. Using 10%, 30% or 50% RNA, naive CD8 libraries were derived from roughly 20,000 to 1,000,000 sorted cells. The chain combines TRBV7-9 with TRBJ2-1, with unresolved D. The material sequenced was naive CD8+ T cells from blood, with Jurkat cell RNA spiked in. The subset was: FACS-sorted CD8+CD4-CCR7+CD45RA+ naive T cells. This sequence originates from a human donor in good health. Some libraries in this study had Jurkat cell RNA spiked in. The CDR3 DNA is TGTGCCAGCAGCCCGTGGACGGACAATGAGCAGTTCTTC. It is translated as CASSPWTDNEQFF.